What follows are 30 T cell receptor beta chains derived from one specimen sequenced in a study of response to subunit inactivated influenza vaccine. TCRdb itself ran the RT-PCR reads through MiXCR, one entry per CDR3 protein. The sample shows about 650,000 distinct CDR3 sequences, approximately 15% of them seen only once. The sample was PBMCs from blood, taken 12 days after vaccination. These receptors all stem from a man between 50 and 59 years old who received an inactivated influenza vaccine.

This chain connects TRBV5-5 to TRBJ2-1, with 10 nucleotides matching TRBD1. The CDR3 length is 15 residues. V was clipped by 6 bases and J by 3 bases; unmatched bases: 6. Germline V gene data show CDR1 as SGHKS and CDR2 as YYEKEE (reference sequence). CDR3 sequence reads: CASKPGQGIYNEQFF. As DNA, the CDR3 is TGTGCCAGCAAACCGGGACAGGGGATCTACAATGAGCAGTTCTTC. Combining the CDR3 with reference TRBV5-5 and TRBJ2-1 gives the whole variable domain DAGVTQSPTHLIKTRGQQVTLRCSPISGHKSVSWYQQVLGQGPQFIFQYYEKEERGRGNFPDRFSARQFPNYSSELNVNALLLGDSALYLCASKPGQGIYNEQFFGPGTRLTVL.

This sequence joins TRBV29-1 and TRBJ1-2; unclear D gene. CDR1 SQVTM and CDR2 ANQGSEA come from the germline V gene. This CDR3 is built from 14 residues. The V end was cut by 5 bases, the J end by 8 bases, with 21 bases between. The CDR3 region has the DNA TGCAGCGTTAGAACGCTCCCCCTCTCGGAAGGCTACACCTTC. Protein product: CSVRTLPLSEGYTF.

The sample holds a few counts of this clonotype. The V gene is TRBV5-1, the J gene TRBJ2-7; 9 positions match TRBD1. This CDR3 has 16 amino acids. J was trimmed by 3 bases and V by 0 bases; bases with no gene match: 7. Looked up from germline, CDR1 is SGHRS and CDR2 is YFSETQ. DNA of the CDR3: TGCGCCAGCAGCTTGGATCGCGGGACAGGGCACTACGAGCAGTACTTC. Its translation: CASSLDRGTGHYEQYF.

The chain combines TRBV6-1 with TRBJ2-3; 10 nucleotides match TRBD2. CDR3 length equals 16 residues. CDR1 and CDR2 from the germline V gene are MNHNS and SASEGT. Unmatched junction bases numbered 4, after V lost 2 bases and J lost 2 bases. The CDR3 DNA sequence: TGTGCCAGCAGTGAAATAAGCGGGGGGGTCACAGATACGCAGTATTTT. It specifies CASSEISGGVTDTQYF.

This clonotype was seen repeatedly, ten times or more. The chain combines TRBV19 with TRBJ1-5; D is unresolved. V shed 6 bases and J shed 0 bases, with 3 bases lying between them. The CDR3 runs to 12 residues. Germline V lookup: CDR1 LNHDA, CDR2 SQIVND (reference sequence). The CDR3 region has the DNA TGTGCCAGTAGGGGTAGCAATCAGCCCCAGCATTTT. Amino acid sequence: CASRGSNQPQHF.

This clonotype was detected only a few times. This chain links TRBV11-2 with TRBJ2-3, with D maybe TRBD2 (6 bases). CDR3 size: 16 residues. V shed 1 base and J shed 0 bases, with 11 bases lying between them. The germline CDR1 and CDR2 sequences are SGHAT and FQNNGV. The DNA for the CDR3 is TGTGCCAGCAGCTTAGTCGCGGGAATAAGCACAGATACGCAGTATTTT. Amino acids: CASSLVAGISTDTQYF.

This clonotype was detected many times. This sequence joins TRBV2 and TRBJ2-7, with TRBD1 identical over 8 bases. The germline V gene encodes CDR1 SNHLY and CDR2 FYNNEI. V was clipped by 3 bases and J by 0 bases; unmatched bases: 7. This CDR3 is built from 16 residues. The CDR3 sequence is CASSDPGQVHSYEQYF. The CDR3 nucleotides are TGTGCCAGCAGTGACCCGGGACAGGTGCACTCCTACGAGCAGTACTTC.

This clonotype was seen a few times. The J gene is TRBJ2-3, the V gene TRBV29-1; D possibly corresponds to TRBD1 (5 bases). Per the germline V gene, CDR1 is SQVTM and CDR2 is ANQGSEA. Trimming pared 2 bases from V and 8 bases from J, leaving 11 bases between. This CDR3 is built from 12 residues. The CDR3 DNA reads TGCAGCGTTGAACTAGGGGTGGTTACGCAGTATTTT. Its protein is CSVELGVVTQYF.

This clonotype appeared a single time. The rearrangement joins TRBV6-1 to TRBJ2-7, with D possibly being TRBD1 (6 bases). In germline, CDR1 is MNHNS, CDR2 SASEGT. Trimming left V 6 bases short and J 3 bases short, with 15 bases between. CDR3 length: 14 amino acids. The CDR3 is CASRQGFSSYEQYF. The CDR3 DNA is TGTGCCAGCAGACAGGGTTTCTCCAGCTACGAGCAGTACTTC.

This clonotype was found many times. The chain combines TRBV20-1 with TRBJ1-1; tentative D call: TRBD1 (6 bases). V shed 5 bases and J shed 0 bases, with 13 bases lying between them. CDR1 is DFQATT and CDR2 is SNEGSKA in the germline V gene (reference sequence). CDR3 size: 14 residues. CDR3 protein: CSAGTGLMNTEAFF. The DNA of the CDR3 is TGCAGTGCTGGTACAGGGCTCATGAACACTGAAGCTTTCTTT.

This chain uses TRBV20-1 with TRBJ2-7, with 11 nucleotides matching TRBD1. Germline assignment: CDR1 DFQATT and CDR2 SNEGSKA (reference sequence). CDR3 length: 12 residues. The CDR3 loop reads CSGQGALYEQYF. CDR3 nucleotides: TGCAGCGGACAGGGGGCCCTTTACGAGCAGTACTTC.

The sample holds a few counts of this clonotype. The V call is TRBV27, the J call TRBJ2-7; D tentatively reads TRBD1 or TRBD2 (5 bases each). V was cut by 5 bases and J by 5 bases, with 13 bases left in between. CDR1 and CDR2 from the germline V gene are MNHEY and SMNVEV (reference sequence). CDR3 length equals 13 residues. Here the CDR3 DNA reads TGTGCCAGCAGTGGTAGGGGTAGCGACGAGCAGTACTTC. It is translated as CASSGRGSDEQYF.

This clonotype occurred many times. The V call is TRBV28, the J call TRBJ2-7, with D possibly matching TRBD2 (5 bases). The CDR3 has 14 residues. The germline V and J ends were trimmed by 7 bases and 4 bases, with 17 bases remaining between them. CDR1 MDHEN and CDR2 SYDVKM come from the germline V gene. CDR3 sequence reads: CASMRSGSIYEQYF. As DNA, the CDR3 is TGTGCCAGCATGCGCTCGGGGAGTATATACGAGCAGTACTTC.

This clonotype came up a few times. The CDR3 nucleotides read TGTGCCAGCAGGGCCCTTATGACAGGGTCGAACACCGGGGAGCTGTTTTTT. This encodes CASRALMTGSNTGELFF. The gene calls are TRBV2 and TRBJ2-2; 7 bases match TRBD1. This CDR3 spans 17 amino acids. The V gene's germline CDR1 is SNHLY and CDR2 FYNNEI. Germline trimming cut 6 bases from V and 0 bases from J; bases unmatched to any gene: 10.

Only one count was recorded for this clonotype. This chain connects TRBV15 to TRBJ2-3, with TRBD2 matching 7 bases. The CDR3 totals 16 residues. CDR1 and CDR2 from the germline V gene are LNHNV and YYDKDF (reference sequence). V lost 0 bases and J lost 1; bases outside the gene matches: 4. DNA of the CDR3: TGTGCCACCAGCAGAGACCCTACTAGCGGCACAGATACGCAGTATTTT. Translating gives CATSRDPTSGTDTQYF.

This clonotype was seen more than once but under ten times. The gene calls are TRBV6-2 or TRBV6-3 and TRBJ2-7; 10 bases line up with TRBD1. CDR3 size: 13 residues. The ends lost 5 bases at V and 5 bases at J; junction bases unmatched: 3. Germline CDR1 and CDR2: MNHEY and SVGEGT. The CDR3 loop reads CASSGTGVHEQYF. CDR3 nucleotides: TGTGCCAGCAGTGGGACAGGGGTCCACGAGCAGTACTTC.

The CDR3 region has the DNA TGTGCCAGCAGCTTAGAGTGGGACCCAAGGGACAATGAGCAGTTCTTC. Its translation is CASSLEWDPRDNEQFF. J is TRBJ2-1 and V is TRBV7-6; the D call may be TRBD1 or TRBD2 (5 bases each). The ends were cut back, 1 base at V and 5 bases at J, with 15 bases in the middle. CDR1 is SGHVS, CDR2 FNYEAQ, per germline. This CDR3 comprises 16 residues.

The chain employs TRBV7-2 and TRBJ2-3, with D uncertain. The germline V gene has CDR1 SGHTA and CDR2 FQGNSA. Trimming stripped 2 bases from V and 2 bases from J, with 8 bases between. This CDR3 is 14 amino acids long. DNA of the CDR3: TGTGCCAGCAGCTTACAGGTGATCACAGATACGCAGTATTTT. It translates to CASSLQVITDTQYF.

This chain's CDR3 is CASSPAGLGEQYF. The CDR3 region has the DNA TGTGCCAGCAGCCCCGCCGGACTAGGGGAGCAGTACTTC. The chain uses TRBV14 and TRBJ2-7, with 7 bases aligning to TRBD2. J lost 7 bases, V lost 4 bases, and 7 bases had no gene match. Germline CDR1 is SGHDN and CDR2 is FVKESK. The CDR3 is 13 residues long.

This clonotype was seen a few times. The V gene is TRBV15, the J gene TRBJ2-5; D remains ambiguous. The V end was cut by 0 bases, the J end by 5 bases, with 7 bases between. The CDR3 consists of 13 residues. Per germline, CDR1 LNHNV and CDR2 YYDKDF (reference sequence). The CDR3 DNA is TGTGCCACCAGCAGAGAAAAAAGGGAGACCCAGTACTTC. It specifies CATSREKRETQYF.

This clonotype was seen more than once but under ten times. The J gene is TRBJ2-4, the V gene TRBV6-5, with D uncertain. V was cut by 2 bases and J by 0 bases, with 11 bases left in between. The germline V gene encodes CDR1 MNHEY and CDR2 SVGAGI. The CDR3 totals 16 residues. The CDR3 sequence is CASSYSAPIAKNIQYF. Written as DNA, the CDR3 is TGTGCCAGCAGTTACAGTGCTCCTATAGCCAAAAACATTCAGTACTTC.

This clonotype was recorded many times. This chain joins TRBV2 and TRBJ2-2, with 9 bases fitting TRBD2. The CDR3 consists of 15 residues. From germline, CDR1 is SNHLY and CDR2 FYNNEI. V shed 5 bases, J shed 1 base, and the junction held 2 bases outside the gene matches. The CDR3 DNA reads TGTGCCAGCAGTATTAGCGGGAGGAACACCGGGGAGCTGTTTTTT. It translates to CASSISGRNTGELFF.

In regard to this clonotype: One end of the junction is discordant with germline, which a read error may explain. The rearrangement links TRBV18 to TRBJ2-3; D not resolved. Germline V CDR1 and CDR2: KGHSH, LQKENI. This CDR3 has 15 amino acids. The CDR3: CASSPRDVGADTQYF. For the CDR3, the DNA is TGTGCCAGCTCGCCACGCGACGTTGGGGCAGATACGCAGTATTTT. Full variable domain (remainder filled in from reference TRBV18 and TRBJ2-3): NAGVMQNPRHLVRRRGQEARLRCSPMKGHSHVYWYRQLPEEGLKFMVYLQKENIIDESGMPKERFSAEFPKEGPSILRIQQVVRGDSAAYFCASSPRDVGADTQYFGPGTRLTVL.

This clonotype was seen a handful of times. This chain joins TRBV7-2 and TRBJ1-1; TRBD1 matches 7 bases. CDR1 and CDR2 (germline): SGHTA, FQGNSA. The trim removed 5 bases at V and 6 bases at J, leaving 9 bases unmatched. The length of the CDR3 is 14 residues. The CDR3 sequence is CASSPRQGRAEAFF. Here the CDR3 DNA reads TGTGCCAGCAGCCCCCGACAGGGAAGGGCTGAAGCTTTCTTT.

This chain links TRBV6-2 or TRBV6-3 with TRBJ2-1, with D tentatively TRBD2 (5 bases). Germline CDR1 MNHEY, CDR2 SVGEGT. V lost 11 bases and J 0 bases, leaving 23 bases between the germline ends. CDR3 length: 17 residues. CDR3 nucleotide sequence: TGTGCCGCATCACGGAGCGGATATCTTTTCTCCTACAATGAGCAGTTCTTC. It translates to CAASRSGYLFSYNEQFF.

The gene calls are TRBV9 and TRBJ2-7; tentatively, D is TRBD1 (5 bases). The germline CDR1 and CDR2 sequences are SGDLS and YYNGEE. Trimming took off 0 bases at V and 6 bases at J, with 13 bases between the two ends. The CDR3 length is 14 residues. The CDR3: CASSVEQVGAEQYF. CDR3 DNA: TGTGCCAGCAGCGTAGAACAGGTAGGGGCCGAGCAGTACTTC.

The sample holds a few counts of this clonotype. This sequence joins TRBV18 and TRBJ2-7; TRBD2 is a possible D gene (6 bases). The CDR3 runs 13 residues. Germline CDR1 and CDR2: KGHSH and LQKENI. The ends were cut back, 0 bases at V and 6 bases at J, with 9 bases in the middle. The CDR3 region has the DNA TGTGCCAGCTCACCACCGGCGGGGCGCGAGCAGTACTTC. This codes for CASSPPAGREQYF.

This clonotype came up a few times. The chain carries TRBV7-2 and TRBJ2-2; D gene ambiguous. Germline V gene sequence: CDR1 SGHTA, CDR2 FQGNSA. V lost 0 bases and J 3 bases, leaving 8 bases between the germline ends. The CDR3 loop spans 15 amino acids. The CDR3 protein is CASSLALGHTGELFF. The CDR3 DNA follows: TGTGCCAGCAGCTTAGCTCTAGGGCACACCGGGGAGCTGTTTTTT.

This chain joins TRBV6-1 and TRBJ2-7; D is tentatively TRBD1 or TRBD2 (5 bases each). V was cut by 8 bases and J by 6 bases, with 20 bases left in between. The CDR3 totals 14 residues. CDR1 is MNHNS and CDR2 is SASEGT in the germline V gene. The CDR3 spells CASPPGTLNGEQYF. CDR3 nucleotides: TGTGCCAGCCCCCCGGGGACCCTAAACGGCGAGCAGTACTTC.

This clonotype was observed at least ten times. CDR3 loop: CASSLASDEQFF. CDR3 nucleotides: TGTGCCAGCAGCCTCGCATCGGATGAGCAGTTCTTC. The chain uses TRBV12-3 or TRBV12-4 and TRBJ2-1; D gene unclear. Trimming pared 6 bases from V and 8 bases from J, leaving 11 bases between. The CDR3 is made up of 12 amino acids.